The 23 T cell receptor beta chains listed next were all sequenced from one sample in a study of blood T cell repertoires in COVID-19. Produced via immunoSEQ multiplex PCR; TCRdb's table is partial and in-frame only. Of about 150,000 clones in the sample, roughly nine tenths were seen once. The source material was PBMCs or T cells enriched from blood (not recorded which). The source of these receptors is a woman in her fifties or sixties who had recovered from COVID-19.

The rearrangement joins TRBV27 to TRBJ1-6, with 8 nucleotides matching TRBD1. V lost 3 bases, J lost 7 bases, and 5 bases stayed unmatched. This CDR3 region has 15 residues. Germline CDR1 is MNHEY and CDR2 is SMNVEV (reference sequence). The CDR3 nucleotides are TGTGCCAGCAGTTTCCTGGACAGGGTGAATTCACCCCTCCACTTT. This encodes CASSFLDRVNSPLHF.

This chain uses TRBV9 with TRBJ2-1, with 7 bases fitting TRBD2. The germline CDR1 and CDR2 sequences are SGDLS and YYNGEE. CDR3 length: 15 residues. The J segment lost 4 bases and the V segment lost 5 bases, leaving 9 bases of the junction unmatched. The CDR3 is CASSPYSGRYNEQFF. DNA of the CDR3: TGTGCCAGCAGTCCTTATAGCGGGCGGTACAATGAGCAGTTCTTC.

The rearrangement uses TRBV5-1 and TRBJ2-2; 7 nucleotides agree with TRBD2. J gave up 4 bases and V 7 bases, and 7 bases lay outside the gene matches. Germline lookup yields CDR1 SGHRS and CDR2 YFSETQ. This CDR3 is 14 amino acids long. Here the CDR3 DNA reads TGCGCCAGCGGCTCTGGGGGGGTCACCGGGGAGCTGTTTTTT. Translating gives CASGSGGVTGELFF.

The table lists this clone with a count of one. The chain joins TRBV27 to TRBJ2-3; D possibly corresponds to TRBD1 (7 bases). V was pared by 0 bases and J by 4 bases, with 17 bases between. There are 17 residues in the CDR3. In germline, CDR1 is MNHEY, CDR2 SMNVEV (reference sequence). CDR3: CASSLSGGQQRADTQYF. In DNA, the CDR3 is TGTGCCAGCAGTTTATCGGGGGGACAGCAGAGAGCAGATACGCAGTATTTT.

This CDR3 reads CASSFDDRGSYGYTF. CDR3 DNA: TGTGCCAGCAGCTTTGACGACAGGGGAAGCTATGGCTACACCTTC. The chain carries TRBV7-2 and TRBJ1-2, with 8 bases identical to TRBD1. This CDR3 is 15 amino acids long. J was trimmed by 4 bases and V by 3 bases; bases with no gene match: 7. The germline gives CDR1 SGHTA, CDR2 FQGNSA.

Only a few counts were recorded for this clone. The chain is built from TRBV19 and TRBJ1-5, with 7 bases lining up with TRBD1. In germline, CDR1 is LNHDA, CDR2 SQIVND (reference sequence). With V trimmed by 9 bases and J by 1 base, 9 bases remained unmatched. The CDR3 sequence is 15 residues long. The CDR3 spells CASRTGIISNQPQHF. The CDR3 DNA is TGTGCCAGCCGGACAGGTATTATCAGCAATCAGCCCCAGCATTTT.

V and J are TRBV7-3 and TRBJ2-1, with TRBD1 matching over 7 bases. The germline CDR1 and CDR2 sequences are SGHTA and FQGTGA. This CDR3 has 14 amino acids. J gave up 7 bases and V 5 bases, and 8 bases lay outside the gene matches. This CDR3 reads CASSPPGQKNEQFF. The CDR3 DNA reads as TGTGCCAGCAGCCCCCCGGGACAGAAAAATGAGCAGTTCTTC.

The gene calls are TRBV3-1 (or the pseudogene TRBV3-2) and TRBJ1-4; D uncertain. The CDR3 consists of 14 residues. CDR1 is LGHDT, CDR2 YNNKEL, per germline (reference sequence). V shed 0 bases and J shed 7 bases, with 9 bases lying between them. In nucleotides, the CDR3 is TGTGCCAGCAGCCAAGAATACAGCGGTGAAAAACTGTTTTTT. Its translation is CASSQEYSGEKLFF.

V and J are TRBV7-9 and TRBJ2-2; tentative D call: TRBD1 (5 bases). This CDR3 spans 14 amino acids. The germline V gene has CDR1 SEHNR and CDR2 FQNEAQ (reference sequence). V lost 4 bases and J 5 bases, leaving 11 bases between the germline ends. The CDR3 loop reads CASSSSHRTGELFF. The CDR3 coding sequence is TGTGCCAGCAGCTCATCACACAGGACCGGGGAGCTGTTTTTT.

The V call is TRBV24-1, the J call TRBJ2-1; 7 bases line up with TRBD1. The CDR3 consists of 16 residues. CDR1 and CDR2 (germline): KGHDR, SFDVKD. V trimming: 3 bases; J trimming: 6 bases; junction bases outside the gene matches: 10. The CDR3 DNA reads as TGTGCCACCAGTGATCGAGGGGGCCCGAGACCCAATGAGCAGTTCTTC. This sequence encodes CATSDRGGPRPNEQFF.

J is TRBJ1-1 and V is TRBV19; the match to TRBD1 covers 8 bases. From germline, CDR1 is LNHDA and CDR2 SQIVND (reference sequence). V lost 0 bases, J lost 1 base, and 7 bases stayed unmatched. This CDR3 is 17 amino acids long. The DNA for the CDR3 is TGTGCCAGTAGTATAGATCAGGGGGCGATAAAGAACACTGAAGCTTTCTTT. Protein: CASSIDQGAIKNTEAFF.

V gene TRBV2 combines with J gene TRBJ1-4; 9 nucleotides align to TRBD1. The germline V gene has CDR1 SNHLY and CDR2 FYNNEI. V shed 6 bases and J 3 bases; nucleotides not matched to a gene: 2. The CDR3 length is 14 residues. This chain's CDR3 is CASRQGAANEKLFF. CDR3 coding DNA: TGTGCCAGCAGACAGGGGGCGGCTAATGAAAAACTGTTTTTT.

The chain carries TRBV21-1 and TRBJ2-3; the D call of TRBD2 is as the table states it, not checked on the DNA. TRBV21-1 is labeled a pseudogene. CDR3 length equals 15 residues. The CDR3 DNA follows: TGTCTCCGGGAGGGAGAGGGGAAGTGCGCAGATACGCAGTATTTT. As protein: CLREGEGKCADTQYF.

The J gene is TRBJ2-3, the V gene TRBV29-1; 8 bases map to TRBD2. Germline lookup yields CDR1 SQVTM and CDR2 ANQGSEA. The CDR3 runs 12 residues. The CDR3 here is CSSTGGTDTQYF. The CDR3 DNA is TGCAGTTCTACGGGAGGGACAGATACGCAGTATTTT.

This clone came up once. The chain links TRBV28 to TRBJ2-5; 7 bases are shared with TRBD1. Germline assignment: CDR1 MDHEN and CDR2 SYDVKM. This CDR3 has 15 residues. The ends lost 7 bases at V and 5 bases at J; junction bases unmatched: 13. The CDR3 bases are TGTGCCAGCAAACCCCAAAGGGGGCTGGGGGAGACCCAGTACTTC. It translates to CASKPQRGLGETQYF.

The CDR3 region is CASSVADITYEQYF. The CDR3 DNA is TGTGCCAGCAGCGTAGCCGACATTACCTACGAGCAGTACTTC. The chain links TRBV9 to TRBJ2-7; no clear D. The V gene's germline CDR1 is SGDLS and CDR2 YYNGEE. V was cut by 0 bases and J by 2 bases, with 9 bases left in between. The CDR3 covers 14 residues.

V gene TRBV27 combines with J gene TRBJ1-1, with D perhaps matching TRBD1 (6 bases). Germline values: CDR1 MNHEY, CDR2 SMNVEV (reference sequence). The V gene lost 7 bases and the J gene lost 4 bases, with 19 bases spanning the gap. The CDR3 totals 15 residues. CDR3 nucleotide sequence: TGTGCCAGCACCCCGAGTGGGGGCGCGGGCACTGAAGCTTTCTTT. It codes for CASTPSGGAGTEAFF.

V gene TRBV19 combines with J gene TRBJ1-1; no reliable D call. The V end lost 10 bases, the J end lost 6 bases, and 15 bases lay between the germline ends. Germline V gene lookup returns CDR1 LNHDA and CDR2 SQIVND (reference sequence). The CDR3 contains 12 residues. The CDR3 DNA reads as TGTGCCATCCAAAGGTCGGGTTCTGAAGCTTTCTTT. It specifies CAIQRSGSEAFF.

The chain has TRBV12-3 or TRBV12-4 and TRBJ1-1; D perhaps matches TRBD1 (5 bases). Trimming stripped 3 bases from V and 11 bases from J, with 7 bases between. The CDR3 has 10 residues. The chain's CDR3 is CASSLGGAFF. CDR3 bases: TGTGCCAGCAGTTTGGGGGGGGCTTTCTTT.

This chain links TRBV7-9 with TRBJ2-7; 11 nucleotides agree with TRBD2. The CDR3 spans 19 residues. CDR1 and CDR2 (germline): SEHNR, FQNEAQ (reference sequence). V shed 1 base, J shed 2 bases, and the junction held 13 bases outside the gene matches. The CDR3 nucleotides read TGTGCCAGCAGCTTAGGGTCTAGCGGGAGGCGAACCACCCCCTACGAGCAGTACTTC. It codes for CASSLGSSGRRTTPYEQYF.

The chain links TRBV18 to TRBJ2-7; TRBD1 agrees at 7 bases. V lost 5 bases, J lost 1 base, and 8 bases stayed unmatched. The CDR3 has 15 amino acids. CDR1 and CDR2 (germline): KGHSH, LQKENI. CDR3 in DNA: TGTGCCAGCTCATCAGAACAGGGGTTTTCCTACGAGCAGTACTTC. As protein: CASSSEQGFSYEQYF. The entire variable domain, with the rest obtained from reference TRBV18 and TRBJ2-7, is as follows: NAGVMQNPRHLVRRRGQEARLRCSPMKGHSHVYWYRQLPEEGLKFMVYLQKENIIDESGMPKERFSAEFPKEGPSILRIQQVVRGDSAAYFCASSSEQGFSYEQYFGPGTRLTVT.

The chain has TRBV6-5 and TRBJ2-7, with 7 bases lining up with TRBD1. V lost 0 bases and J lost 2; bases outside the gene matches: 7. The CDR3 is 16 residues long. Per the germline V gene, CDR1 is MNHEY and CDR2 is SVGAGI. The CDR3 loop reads CASSYSFRTGTYEQYF. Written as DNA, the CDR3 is TGTGCCAGCAGTTACTCATTCCGGACAGGAACCTACGAGCAGTACTTC.

This chain's CDR3 is CASSSTSGRGNTQYF. The CDR3 region has the DNA TGTGCCAGCAGTTCGACTAGCGGGAGAGGTAATACGCAGTATTTT. This chain connects TRBV6-5 to TRBJ2-3; 12 nucleotides match TRBD2. CDR1 is MNHEY, CDR2 SVGAGI, per germline. V trimming: 4 bases; J trimming: 7 bases; junction bases outside the gene matches: 6. This CDR3 region has 15 residues.